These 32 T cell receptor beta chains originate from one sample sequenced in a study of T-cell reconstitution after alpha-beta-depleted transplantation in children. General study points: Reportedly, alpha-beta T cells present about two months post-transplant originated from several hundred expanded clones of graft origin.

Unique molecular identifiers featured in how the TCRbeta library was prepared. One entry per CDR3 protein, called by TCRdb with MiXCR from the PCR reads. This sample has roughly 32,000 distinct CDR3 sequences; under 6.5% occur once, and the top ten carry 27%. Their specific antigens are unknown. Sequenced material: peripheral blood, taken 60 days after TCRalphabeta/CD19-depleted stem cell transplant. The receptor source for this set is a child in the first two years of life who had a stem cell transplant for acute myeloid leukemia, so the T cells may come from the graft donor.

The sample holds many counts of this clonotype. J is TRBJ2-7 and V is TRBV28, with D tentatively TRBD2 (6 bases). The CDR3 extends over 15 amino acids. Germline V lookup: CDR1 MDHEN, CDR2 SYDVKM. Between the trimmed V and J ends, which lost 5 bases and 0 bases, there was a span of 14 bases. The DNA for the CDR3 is TGTGCCAGCAGTGTCGGAGGGTTAGACTCCTACGAGCAGTACTTC. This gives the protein CASSVGGLDSYEQYF.

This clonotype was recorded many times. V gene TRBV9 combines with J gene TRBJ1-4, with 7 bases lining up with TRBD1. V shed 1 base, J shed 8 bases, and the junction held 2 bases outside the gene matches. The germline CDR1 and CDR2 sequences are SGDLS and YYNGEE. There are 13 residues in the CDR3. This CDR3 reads CASSVQGDEKLFF. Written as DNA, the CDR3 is TGTGCCAGCAGCGTACAGGGGGACGAAAAACTGTTTTTT. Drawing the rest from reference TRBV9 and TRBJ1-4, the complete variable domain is DSGVTQTPKHLITATGQRVTLRCSPRSGDLSVYWYQQSLDQGLQFLIQYYNGEERAKGNILERFSAQQFPDLHSELNLSSLELGDSALYFCASSVQGDEKLFFGSGTQLSVL.

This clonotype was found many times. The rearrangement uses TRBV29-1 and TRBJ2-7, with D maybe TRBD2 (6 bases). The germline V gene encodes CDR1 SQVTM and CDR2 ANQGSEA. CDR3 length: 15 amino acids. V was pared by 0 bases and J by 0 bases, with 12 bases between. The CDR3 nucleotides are TGCAGCGTTGAAGATCCCGGGGGATCCTCCTACGAGCAGTACTTC. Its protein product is CSVEDPGGSSYEQYF.

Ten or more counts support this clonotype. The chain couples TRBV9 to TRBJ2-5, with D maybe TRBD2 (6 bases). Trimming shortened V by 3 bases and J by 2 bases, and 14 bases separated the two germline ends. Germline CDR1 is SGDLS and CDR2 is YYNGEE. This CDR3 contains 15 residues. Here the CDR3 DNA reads TGTGCCAGCAGCGCCGAGGGACTCCCACAAGAGACCCAGTACTTC. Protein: CASSAEGLPQETQYF.

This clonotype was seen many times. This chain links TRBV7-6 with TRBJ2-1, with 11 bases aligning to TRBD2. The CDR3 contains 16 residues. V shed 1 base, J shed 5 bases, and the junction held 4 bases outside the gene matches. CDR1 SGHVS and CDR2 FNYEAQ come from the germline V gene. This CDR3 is CASSLEGLAGDNEQFF. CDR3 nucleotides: TGTGCCAGCAGCTTAGAAGGACTAGCGGGCGACAATGAGCAGTTCTTC.

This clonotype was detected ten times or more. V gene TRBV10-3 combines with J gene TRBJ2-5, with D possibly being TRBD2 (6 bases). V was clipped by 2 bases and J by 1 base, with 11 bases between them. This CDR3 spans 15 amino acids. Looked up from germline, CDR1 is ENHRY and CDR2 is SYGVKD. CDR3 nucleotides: TGTGCCATCAGTGAGGGGGCGGGACTCCAAGAGACCCAGTACTTC. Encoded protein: CAISEGAGLQETQYF.

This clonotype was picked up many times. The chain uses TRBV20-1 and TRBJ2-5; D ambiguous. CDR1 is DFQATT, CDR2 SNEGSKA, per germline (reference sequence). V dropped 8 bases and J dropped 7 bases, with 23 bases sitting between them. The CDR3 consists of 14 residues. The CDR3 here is CSSYRQVGSVTQYF. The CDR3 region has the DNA TGCAGTTCCTATAGGCAGGTCGGGTCGGTGACCCAGTACTTC.

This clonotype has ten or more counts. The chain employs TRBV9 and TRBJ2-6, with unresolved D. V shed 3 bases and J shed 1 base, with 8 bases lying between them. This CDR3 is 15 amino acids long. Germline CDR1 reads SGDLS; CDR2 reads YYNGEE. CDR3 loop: CASSGLGSGANVLTF. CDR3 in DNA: TGTGCCAGCAGCGGCCTAGGGTCTGGGGCCAACGTCCTGACTTTC.

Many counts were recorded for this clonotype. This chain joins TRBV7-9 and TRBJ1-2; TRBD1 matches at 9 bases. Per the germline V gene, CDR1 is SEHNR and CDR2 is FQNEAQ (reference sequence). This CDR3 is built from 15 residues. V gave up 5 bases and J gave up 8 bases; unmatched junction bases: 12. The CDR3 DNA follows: TGTGCCAGCAGCCCCGCCCTTACAGGGGGCGACGGCTACACCTTC. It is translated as CASSPALTGGDGYTF.

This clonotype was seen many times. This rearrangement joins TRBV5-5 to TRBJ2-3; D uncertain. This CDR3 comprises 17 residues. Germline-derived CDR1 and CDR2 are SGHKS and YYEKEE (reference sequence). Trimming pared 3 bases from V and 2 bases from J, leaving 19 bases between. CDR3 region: CASSSYGSSSYTDTQYF. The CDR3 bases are TGTGCCAGCAGCTCCTACGGATCATCCTCCTACACAGATACGCAGTATTTT.

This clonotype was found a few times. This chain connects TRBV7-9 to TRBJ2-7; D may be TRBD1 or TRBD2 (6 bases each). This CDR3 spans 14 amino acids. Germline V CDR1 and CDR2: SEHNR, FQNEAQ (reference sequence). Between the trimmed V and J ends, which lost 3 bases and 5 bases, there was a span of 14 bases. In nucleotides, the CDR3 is TGTGCCAGCAGCTTGATGGGGGGCATCGACGAGCAGTACTTC. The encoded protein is CASSLMGGIDEQYF.

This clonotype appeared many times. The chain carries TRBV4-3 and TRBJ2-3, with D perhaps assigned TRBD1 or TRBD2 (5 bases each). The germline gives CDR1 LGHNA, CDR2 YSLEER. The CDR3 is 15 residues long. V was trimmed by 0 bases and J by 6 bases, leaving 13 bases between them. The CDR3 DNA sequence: TGCGCCAGCAGCCAAGATACAGGAGGCTCGGATACGCAGTATTTT. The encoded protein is CASSQDTGGSDTQYF.

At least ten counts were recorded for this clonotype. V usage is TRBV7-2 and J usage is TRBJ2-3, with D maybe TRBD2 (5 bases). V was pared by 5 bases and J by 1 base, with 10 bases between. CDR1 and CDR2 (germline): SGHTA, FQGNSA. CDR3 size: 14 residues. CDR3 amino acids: CASSRERGTDTQYF. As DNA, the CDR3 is TGTGCCAGCAGCCGCGAGAGGGGCACAGATACGCAGTATTTT.

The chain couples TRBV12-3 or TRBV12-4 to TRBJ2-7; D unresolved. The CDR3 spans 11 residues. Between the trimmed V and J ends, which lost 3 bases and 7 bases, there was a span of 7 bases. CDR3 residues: CASSFNTEQYF. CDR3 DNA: TGTGCCAGCAGTTTCAACACTGAGCAGTACTTC.

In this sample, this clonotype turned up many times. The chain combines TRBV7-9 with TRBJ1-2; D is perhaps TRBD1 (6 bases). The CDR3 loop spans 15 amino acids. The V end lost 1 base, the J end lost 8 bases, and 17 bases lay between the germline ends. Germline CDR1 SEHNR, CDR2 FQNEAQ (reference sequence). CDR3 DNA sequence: TGTGCCAGCAGCTTAGAGCTCCGGGACACCGACGGCTACACCTTC. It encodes CASSLELRDTDGYTF.

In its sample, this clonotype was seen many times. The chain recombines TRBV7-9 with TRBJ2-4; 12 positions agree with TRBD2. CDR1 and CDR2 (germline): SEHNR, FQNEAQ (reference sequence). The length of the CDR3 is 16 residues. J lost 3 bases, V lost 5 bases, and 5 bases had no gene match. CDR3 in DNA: TGTGCCAGCAGCCCCCCGGGACTAGCGGGCAAAAACATTCAGTACTTC. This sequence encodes CASSPPGLAGKNIQYF.

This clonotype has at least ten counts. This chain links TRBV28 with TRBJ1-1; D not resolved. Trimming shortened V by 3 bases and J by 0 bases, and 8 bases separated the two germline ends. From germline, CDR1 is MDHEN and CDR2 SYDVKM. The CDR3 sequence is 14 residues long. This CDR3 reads CASSFTPLNTEAFF. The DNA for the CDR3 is TGTGCCAGCAGTTTTACACCTTTGAACACTGAAGCTTTCTTT.

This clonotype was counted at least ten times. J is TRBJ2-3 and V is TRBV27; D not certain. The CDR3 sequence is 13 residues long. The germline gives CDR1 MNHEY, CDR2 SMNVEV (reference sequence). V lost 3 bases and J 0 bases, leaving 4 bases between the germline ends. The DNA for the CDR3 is TGTGCCAGCAGTTTGGACAGCACAGATACGCAGTATTTT. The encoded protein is CASSLDSTDTQYF.

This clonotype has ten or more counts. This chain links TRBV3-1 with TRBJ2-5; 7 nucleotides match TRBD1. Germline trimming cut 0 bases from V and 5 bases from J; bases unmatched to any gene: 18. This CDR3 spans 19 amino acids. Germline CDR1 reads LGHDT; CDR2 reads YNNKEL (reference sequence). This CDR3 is CASSQEKADRAFQRETQYF. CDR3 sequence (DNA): TGTGCCAGCAGCCAAGAAAAGGCAGACAGGGCCTTCCAGAGGGAGACCCAGTACTTC.

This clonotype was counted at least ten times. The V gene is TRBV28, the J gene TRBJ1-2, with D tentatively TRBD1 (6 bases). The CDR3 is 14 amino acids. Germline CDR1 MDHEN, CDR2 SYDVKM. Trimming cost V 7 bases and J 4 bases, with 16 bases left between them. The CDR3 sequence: CASTERPGVYGYTF. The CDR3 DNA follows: TGTGCCAGCACCGAGAGACCAGGGGTCTATGGCTACACCTTC.

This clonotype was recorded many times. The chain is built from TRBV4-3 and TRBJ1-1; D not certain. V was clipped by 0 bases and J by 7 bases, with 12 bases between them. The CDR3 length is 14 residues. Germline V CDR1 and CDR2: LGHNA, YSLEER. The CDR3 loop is CASSQDLSGVEAFF. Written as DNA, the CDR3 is TGCGCCAGCAGCCAAGATCTTTCCGGGGTTGAAGCTTTCTTT.

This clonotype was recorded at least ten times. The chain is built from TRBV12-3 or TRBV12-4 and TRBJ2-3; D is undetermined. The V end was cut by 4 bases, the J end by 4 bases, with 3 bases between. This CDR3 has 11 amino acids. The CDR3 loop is CASSWSDTQYF. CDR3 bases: TGTGCCAGCAGTTGGTCAGATACGCAGTATTTT.

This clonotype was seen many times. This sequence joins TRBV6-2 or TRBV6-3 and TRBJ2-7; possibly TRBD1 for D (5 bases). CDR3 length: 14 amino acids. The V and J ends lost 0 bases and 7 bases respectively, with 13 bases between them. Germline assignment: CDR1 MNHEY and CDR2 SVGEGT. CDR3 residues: CASSYSPGSGEQYF. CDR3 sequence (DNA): TGTGCCAGCAGTTACTCGCCAGGGTCTGGAGAGCAGTACTTC.

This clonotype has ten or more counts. The CDR3, as DNA: TGTGCCAGCAGTTCCCCCAGGGCAAAAGAGACCCAGTACTTC. The encoded protein is CASSSPRAKETQYF. V is TRBV12-3 or TRBV12-4 and J is TRBJ2-5, with D possibly matching TRBD1 (5 bases). The CDR3 has 14 amino acids. V was clipped by 4 bases and J by 3 bases, with 12 bases between them.

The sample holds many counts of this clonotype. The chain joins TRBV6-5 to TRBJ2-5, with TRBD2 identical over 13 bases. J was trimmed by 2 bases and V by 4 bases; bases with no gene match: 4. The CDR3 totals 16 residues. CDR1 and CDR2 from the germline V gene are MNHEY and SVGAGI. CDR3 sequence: CASSLLLAGGQETQYF. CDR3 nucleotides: TGTGCCAGCAGTTTATTACTAGCGGGGGGGCAAGAGACCCAGTACTTC.

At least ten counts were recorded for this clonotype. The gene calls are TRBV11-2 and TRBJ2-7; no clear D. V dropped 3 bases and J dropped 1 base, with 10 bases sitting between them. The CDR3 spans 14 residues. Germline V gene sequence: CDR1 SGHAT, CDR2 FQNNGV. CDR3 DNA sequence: TGTGCCAGCAGCTTCGGTTGGGGTTCCTACGAGCAGTACTTC. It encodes CASSFGWGSYEQYF.

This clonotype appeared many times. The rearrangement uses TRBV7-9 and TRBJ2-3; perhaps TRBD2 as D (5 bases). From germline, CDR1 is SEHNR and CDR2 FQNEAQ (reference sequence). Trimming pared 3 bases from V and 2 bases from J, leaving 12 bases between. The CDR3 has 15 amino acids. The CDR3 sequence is CASSFVLGDTDTQYF. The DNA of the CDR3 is TGTGCCAGCAGCTTCGTACTAGGTGACACAGATACGCAGTATTTT. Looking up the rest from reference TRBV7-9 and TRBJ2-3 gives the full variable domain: DTGVSQNPRHKITKRGQNVTFRCDPISEHNRLYWYRQTLGQGPEFLTYFQNEAQLEKSRLLSDRFSAERPKGSFSTLEIQRTEQGDSAMYLCASSFVLGDTDTQYFGPGTRLTVL.

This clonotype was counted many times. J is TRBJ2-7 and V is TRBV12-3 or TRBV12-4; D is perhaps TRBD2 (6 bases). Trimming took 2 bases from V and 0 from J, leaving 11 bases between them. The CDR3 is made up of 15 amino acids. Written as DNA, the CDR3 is TGTGCCAGCAGTTTAATCGGAGGGAGCTCCTACGAGCAGTACTTC. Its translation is CASSLIGGSSYEQYF.

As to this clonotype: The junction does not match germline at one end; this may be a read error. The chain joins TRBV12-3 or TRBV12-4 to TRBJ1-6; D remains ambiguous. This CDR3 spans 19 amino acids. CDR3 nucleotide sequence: TGTGCCAGCTGTTTTGTTTGGACTTCCCTCGGCTCCTATAATTCACCCCTCCACTTT. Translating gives CASCFVWTSLGSYNSPLHF.

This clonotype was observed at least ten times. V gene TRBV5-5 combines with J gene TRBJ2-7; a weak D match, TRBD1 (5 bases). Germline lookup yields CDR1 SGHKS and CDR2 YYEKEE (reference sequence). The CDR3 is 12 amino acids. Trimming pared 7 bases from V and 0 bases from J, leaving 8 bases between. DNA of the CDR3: TGTGCCAGCGGGCAGGGCTCCTACGAGCAGTACTTC. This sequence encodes CASGQGSYEQYF.

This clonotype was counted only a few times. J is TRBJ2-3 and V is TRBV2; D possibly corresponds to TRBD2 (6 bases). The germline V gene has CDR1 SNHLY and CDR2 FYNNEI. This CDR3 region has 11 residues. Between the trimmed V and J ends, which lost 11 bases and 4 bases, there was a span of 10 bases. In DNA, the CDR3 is TGTGCCCCAGGGAGGCCAGATACGCAGTATTTT. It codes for CAPGRPDTQYF.

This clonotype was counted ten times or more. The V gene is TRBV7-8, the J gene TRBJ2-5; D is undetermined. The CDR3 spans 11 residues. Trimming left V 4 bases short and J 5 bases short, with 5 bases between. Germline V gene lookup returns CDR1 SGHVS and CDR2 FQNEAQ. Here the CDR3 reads CASSSSETQYF. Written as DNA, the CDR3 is TGTGCCAGCAGCTCATCGGAGACCCAGTACTTC.